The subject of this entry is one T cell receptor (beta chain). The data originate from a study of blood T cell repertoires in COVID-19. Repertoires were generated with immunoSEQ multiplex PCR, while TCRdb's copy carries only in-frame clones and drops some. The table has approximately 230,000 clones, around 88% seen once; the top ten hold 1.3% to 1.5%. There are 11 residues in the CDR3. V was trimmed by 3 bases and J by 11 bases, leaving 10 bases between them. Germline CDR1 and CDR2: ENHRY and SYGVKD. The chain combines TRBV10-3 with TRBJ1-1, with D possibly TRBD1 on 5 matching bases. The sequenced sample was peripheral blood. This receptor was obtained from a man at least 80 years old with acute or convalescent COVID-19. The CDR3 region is CAISERGFAFF. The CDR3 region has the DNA TGTGCCATCAGTGAAAGGGGCTTCGCTTTCTTT.